The 23 T cell receptor beta chains presented below share a single source sample, sequenced in a study of shared clonotypes between healthy human individuals. TCRdb's table, derived via immunoSEQ multiplex PCR, lists solely in-frame clones and lacks some. The table shows approximately 1,500,000 clones, with approximately 97% occurring only once. The sequencing sample was made of naive CD4+ T cells sorted from blood. Subset described: CD45RA+ positively selected. Source of these receptors: a man aged 25 to 40 in good health.

This clone showed up just once. The rearrangement joins TRBV28 to TRBJ2-6, with D possibly matching TRBD1 (5 bases). The CDR3 consists of 15 residues. V lost 4 bases and J 2 bases, leaving 9 bases between the germline ends. Germline assignment: CDR1 MDHEN and CDR2 SYDVKM. The CDR3 coding sequence is TGTGCCAGCAGTTCCCCCAGGGCTGGGGCCAACGTCCTGACTTTC. Its protein is CASSSPRAGANVLTF. The full variable domain, rest sourced from reference TRBV28 and TRBJ2-6, is DVKVTQSSRYLVKRTGEKVFLECVQDMDHENMFWYRQDPGLGLRLIYFSYDVKMKEKGDIPEGYSVSREKKERFSLILESASTNQTSMYLCASSSPRAGANVLTFGAGSRLTVL.

V gene TRBV28 combines with J gene TRBJ1-4; D might be TRBD1 (5 bases). Germline lookup yields CDR1 MDHEN and CDR2 SYDVKM. The CDR3 length is 14 residues. Trimming took 5 bases from V and 7 from J, leaving 14 bases between them. The CDR3 DNA sequence: TGTGCCAGCAGTACACATGGGGGGAGTGAAAAACTGTTTTTT. Translating gives CASSTHGGSEKLFF.

The rearrangement joins TRBV19 to TRBJ1-2, with D possibly TRBD1 on 6 matching bases. The CDR3 loop spans 14 amino acids. V lost 4 bases to trimming and J lost 4 bases, with 13 bases between them. Germline V gene data show CDR1 as LNHDA and CDR2 as SQIVND (reference sequence). CDR3 in DNA: TGTGCCAGTAGTAGCGACAGGCGGATCTATGGCTACACCTTC. This sequence encodes CASSSDRRIYGYTF.

The chain has TRBV7-2 and TRBJ2-7; TRBD1 aligns across 8 bases. The CDR3 sequence is 15 residues long. From germline, CDR1 is SGHTA and CDR2 FQGNSA. Unmatched junction bases numbered 10, after V lost 5 bases and J lost 4 bases. CDR3 nucleotides: TGTGCCAGCAGCCCCCGGACAGGGCAAGTATACGAGCAGTACTTC. Encoded protein: CASSPRTGQVYEQYF.

The sample holds one count of this clone. The chain carries TRBV27 and TRBJ1-2, with 8 bases fitting TRBD1. The CDR3 spans 16 residues. Germline V lookup: CDR1 MNHEY, CDR2 SMNVEV (reference sequence). The V segment lost 2 bases and the J segment 0 bases; nucleotides outside the gene matches: 5. The CDR3 region has the DNA TGTGCCAGCAGTTTACCCGGACAGGGACCTAACTATGGCTACACCTTC. This encodes CASSLPGQGPNYGYTF.

J is TRBJ2-5 and V is TRBV5-1; D is unclear. Germline CDR1 is SGHRS and CDR2 is YFSETQ. Trimming removed 3 bases at V and 2 bases at J, with 14 bases between. CDR3 length equals 15 residues. The CDR3 coding sequence is TGCGCCAGCAGCTCCGGACCCCTCCCACAAGAGACCCAGTACTTC. Protein product: CASSSGPLPQETQYF. Full variable domain (missing parts from reference TRBV5-1 and TRBJ2-5): KAGVTQTPRYLIKTRGQQVTLSCSPISGHRSVSWYQQTPGQGLQFLFEYFSETQRNKGNFPGRFSGRQFSNSRSEMNVSTLELGDSALYLCASSSGPLPQETQYFGPGTRLLVL.

The chain carries TRBV5-1 and TRBJ2-1, with D unresolved. V lost 4 bases, J lost 0 bases, and 11 bases lay in between. Germline V gene data show CDR1 as SGHRS and CDR2 as YFSETQ. The length of the CDR3 is 15 residues. The CDR3 DNA is TGCGCCAGCAGCAATGGGGTTAGCTCCTACAATGAGCAGTTCTTC. As protein: CASSNGVSSYNEQFF.

V gene TRBV7-3 combines with J gene TRBJ2-2; tentatively, D is TRBD1 (5 bases). The germline V and J ends were trimmed by 5 bases and 8 bases, with 12 bases remaining between them. The germline V gene has CDR1 SGHTA and CDR2 FQGTGA. There are 13 residues in the CDR3. For the CDR3, the DNA is TGTGCCAGCAGCCCAAAAGGGGATGGGGAGCTGTTTTTT. This gives the protein CASSPKGDGELFF.

The chain combines TRBV5-1 with TRBJ1-1; 7 nucleotides agree with TRBD1. CDR1 SGHRS and CDR2 YFSETQ come from the germline V gene. The CDR3 length is 15 residues. The V segment lost 3 bases and the J segment 4 bases; nucleotides outside the gene matches: 9. In nucleotides, the CDR3 is TGCGCCAGCAGCTCGACGACAGGGCGAGGCACTGAAGCTTTCTTT. It is translated as CASSSTTGRGTEAFF.

This rearrangement joins TRBV6-5 to TRBJ2-7; 10 positions agree with TRBD1. Trimming cost V 4 bases and J 3 bases; bases outside gene matches: 9. Germline assignment: CDR1 MNHEY and CDR2 SVGAGI. The CDR3 is made up of 16 amino acids. The CDR3 DNA reads as TGTGCCAGCAGTTCCATTTGGACAGGGGGGGGCTACGAGCAGTACTTC. It specifies CASSSIWTGGGYEQYF.

This clone came up once. The chain has TRBV5-1 and TRBJ2-5; TRBD2 matches 7 bases. The ends lost 1 base at V and 3 bases at J; junction bases unmatched: 3. This CDR3 is built from 14 residues. Germline CDR1 SGHRS, CDR2 YFSETQ. CDR3 amino acids: CASSLTSVKETQYF. The CDR3 DNA reads as TGCGCCAGCAGCTTGACTAGCGTCAAAGAGACCCAGTACTTC.

The V call is TRBV7-9, the J call TRBJ2-3; 8 nucleotides agree with TRBD2. The CDR3 is made up of 18 amino acids. The germline V gene encodes CDR1 SEHNR and CDR2 FQNEAQ (reference sequence). After removal of 5 bases from V and 3 bases from J, the junction contained 16 bases not matched to a gene. As DNA, the CDR3 is TGTGCCAGCAGCCCGAGGTCGGGGGGGGCCGACCGGACAGATACGCAGTATTTT. Amino acid sequence: CASSPRSGGADRTDTQYF.

The gene calls are TRBV28 and TRBJ2-7; D gene uncertain. With 6 bases removed from V and 2 bases from J, the gap between germline ends came to 11 bases. The CDR3 runs 13 residues. Germline V gene sequence: CDR1 MDHEN, CDR2 SYDVKM. The CDR3 DNA is TGTGCCAGCAGAGACGGTACAACCTACGAGCAGTACTTC. This encodes CASRDGTTYEQYF.

J is TRBJ2-1 and V is TRBV7-3; TRBD2 matches 10 bases. CDR3 length: 17 residues. In germline, CDR1 is SGHTA, CDR2 FQGTGA. V lost 2 bases, J lost 6 bases, and 10 bases stayed unmatched. The CDR3 coding sequence is TGTGCCAGCAGCTTAGGTAGCGGGAGGTTGGGTATCAATGAGCAGTTCTTC. Protein product: CASSLGSGRLGINEQFF.

This chain connects TRBV25-1 to TRBJ2-7, with a tentative D call TRBD2 (5 bases). V was pared by 4 bases and J by 1 base, with 17 bases between. This CDR3 is built from 16 residues. Germline values: CDR1 MGHDK, CDR2 SYGVNS. This CDR3 is CASSGSLRARSYEQYF. CDR3 in DNA: TGTGCCAGCAGTGGGAGCTTGCGGGCCAGATCCTACGAGCAGTACTTC.

The gene calls are TRBV11-3 and TRBJ2-2; no clear D gene. From germline, CDR1 is SGHNT and CDR2 YENEEA. V was cut by 7 bases and J by 3 bases, with 6 bases left in between. The CDR3 extends over 12 amino acids. The chain's CDR3 is CASNRDTGELFF. CDR3 bases: TGTGCCAGCAACCGGGACACCGGGGAGCTGTTTTTT.

The chain is built from TRBV28 and TRBJ2-1; 9 bases are a match to TRBD2. The germline gives CDR1 MDHEN, CDR2 SYDVKM. The J segment lost 9 bases and the V segment lost 7 bases, leaving 16 bases of the junction unmatched. This CDR3 has 16 amino acids. Here the CDR3 reads CASTEPGGRASGEQFF. Written as DNA, the CDR3 is TGTGCCAGCACCGAGCCAGGCGGGAGGGCTAGTGGTGAGCAGTTCTTC.

This chain links TRBV7-8 with TRBJ2-2, with D maybe TRBD1 (5 bases). The CDR3 length is 18 residues. V lost 4 bases to trimming and J lost 1 base, with 19 bases between them. Germline V lookup: CDR1 SGHVS, CDR2 FQNEAQ. The CDR3 nucleotides are TGTGCCAGCAGCTCCCGAAGGGGCCCAGCCGGGAACACCGGGGAGCTGTTTTTT. Translated: CASSSRRGPAGNTGELFF.

The V and J genes are TRBV4-3 and TRBJ2-3, with 7 bases matching TRBD1. The CDR3 contains 17 residues. CDR1 is LGHNA, CDR2 YSLEER, per germline. Trimming cost V 2 bases and J 3 bases; bases outside gene matches: 11. CDR3 DNA sequence: TGCGCCAGCAGCCAACCTCCCTTCACAGGGGCTACAGATACGCAGTATTTT. Translated, it gives CASSQPPFTGATDTQYF.

The chain joins TRBV6-6 to TRBJ2-1; 7 positions agree with TRBD2. Germline V lookup: CDR1 MNHNY, CDR2 SVGAGI (reference sequence). The CDR3 runs 15 residues. V gave up 4 bases and J gave up 4 bases; unmatched junction bases: 7. The CDR3 nucleotides read TGTGCCAGCAGTTCCCAGCGGGGCGGATACAATGAGCAGTTCTTC. This sequence encodes CASSSQRGGYNEQFF.

The V and J genes are TRBV2 and TRBJ2-7, with D possibly matching TRBD2 (7 bases). The V gene's germline CDR1 is SNHLY and CDR2 FYNNEI. Trimming took 8 bases from V and 6 from J, leaving 29 bases between them. CDR3 length: 17 amino acids. The CDR3 reads CASPRGGGLYAGTEQYF. As DNA, the CDR3 is TGTGCCAGCCCCCGAGGGGGGGGACTTTACGCCGGGACCGAGCAGTACTTC.

The rearrangement joins TRBV25-1 to TRBJ2-5, with 7 bases aligning to TRBD2. Looked up from germline, CDR1 is MGHDK and CDR2 is SYGVNS. The length of the CDR3 is 16 residues. V was clipped by 2 bases and J by 2 bases; unmatched bases: 8. CDR3 sequence reads: CASSEVRGTTQETQYF. CDR3 nucleotides: TGTGCCAGCAGTGAAGTGAGAGGGACTACTCAAGAGACCCAGTACTTC.

The chain joins TRBV10-3 to TRBJ2-3; tentative D call: TRBD2 (7 bases). CDR3 length equals 15 residues. Trimming took 3 bases from V and 1 from J, leaving 11 bases between them. Germline CDR1 is ENHRY and CDR2 is SYGVKD. The CDR3 loop reads CAISDGGGRTDTQYF. The CDR3 nucleotides are TGTGCCATCAGTGACGGCGGGGGCCGCACAGATACGCAGTATTTT.